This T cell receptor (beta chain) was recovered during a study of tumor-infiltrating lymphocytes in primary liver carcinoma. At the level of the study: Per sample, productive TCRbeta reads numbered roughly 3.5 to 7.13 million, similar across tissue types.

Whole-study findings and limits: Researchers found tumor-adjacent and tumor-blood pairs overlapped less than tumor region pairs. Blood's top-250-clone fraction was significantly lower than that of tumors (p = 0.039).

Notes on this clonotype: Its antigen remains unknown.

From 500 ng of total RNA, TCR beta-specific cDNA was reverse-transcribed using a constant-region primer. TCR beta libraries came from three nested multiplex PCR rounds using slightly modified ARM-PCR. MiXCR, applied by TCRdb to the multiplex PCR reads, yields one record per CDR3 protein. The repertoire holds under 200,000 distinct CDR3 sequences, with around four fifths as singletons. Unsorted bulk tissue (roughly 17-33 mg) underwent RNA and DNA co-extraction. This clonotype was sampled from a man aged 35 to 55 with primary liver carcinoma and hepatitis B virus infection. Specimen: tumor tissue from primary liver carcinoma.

The CDR3 here is CASSRAWGSPLHF. The CDR3 region has the DNA TGTGCCAGCAGTCGGGCATGGGGTTCACCCCTCCACTTT. The V and J genes are TRBV11-2 and TRBJ1-6; D is unclear. The CDR3 runs 13 residues. The germline V and J ends were trimmed by 6 bases and 9 bases, with 12 bases remaining between them. Germline-derived CDR1 and CDR2 are SGHAT and FQNNGV.